The 27 T cell receptor beta chains below all came from one sample that was sequenced in a study of sequential checkpoint blockade in melanoma. Indicated treatment: randomized to nivolumab then ipilimumab (arm A) or the reverse (arm B). Generated by immunoSEQ multiplex PCR, the TCRdb table keeps only in-frame clones and is missing some. The sample holds about 17,000 clones, more than 65% seen once. The specimen was CD8+ T cells sorted from blood (inferred from file names), collected from a patient given nivolumab and ipilimumab in sequence. The receptors stem from a human donor with melanoma.

The V and J genes are TRBV4-2 and TRBJ2-1, with TRBD2 matching over 8 bases. The junction had 8 bases not matched to a gene; V was cut back by 0 bases and J by 7 bases. Germline CDR1 is LGHNA and CDR2 is YNFKEQ. CDR3 length: 16 residues. The CDR3 spells CASSQERGEAWNEQFF. In DNA form, the CDR3 reads TGTGCCAGCAGCCAAGAGCGGGGGGAGGCTTGGAATGAGCAGTTCTTC.

This clone appeared once. The rearrangement links TRBV6-1 to TRBJ1-4; 7 nucleotides align to TRBD1. The CDR3 has 20 residues. V shed 3 bases, J shed 0 bases, and the junction held 16 bases outside the gene matches. In germline, CDR1 is MNHNS, CDR2 SASEGT. DNA of the CDR3: TGTGCCAGCAGTGAGATTAGGACAGGCCCCGGACCCACAACTAATGAAAAACTGTTTTTT. Translating it yields CASSEIRTGPGPTTNEKLFF.

This rearrangement joins TRBV7-9 to TRBJ1-2; TRBD1 matches 9 bases. The CDR3 is 12 amino acids. Germline V gene lookup returns CDR1 SEHNR and CDR2 FQNEAQ (reference sequence). V gave up 6 bases and J gave up 8 bases; unmatched junction bases: 4. Written as DNA, the CDR3 is TGTGCCAGCAGGGGACAGGGATTAGGCTACACCTTC. This sequence encodes CASRGQGLGYTF.

This CDR3 is CATSTSGEYEQYF. CDR3 nucleotides: TGTGCCACCTCGACTAGCGGGGAGTACGAGCAGTACTTC. The rearrangement joins TRBV7-9 to TRBJ2-7; TRBD2 aligns across 11 bases. CDR1 and CDR2 (germline): SEHNR, FQNEAQ (reference sequence). Trimming took 10 bases from V and 4 from J; bases not matched to a gene: 6. This CDR3 contains 13 residues.

The rearrangement links TRBV4-1 to TRBJ1-3; no clear D. V was shortened by 4 bases and J by 11 bases, with 15 bases between the two germline ends. CDR1 is MGHRA and CDR2 is YSYEKL in the germline V gene. The CDR3 has 13 amino acids. The CDR3 DNA reads as TGCGCCAGCAGCCCCCGGTTCGAGGGTTCCATATATTTT. Translating it yields CASSPRFEGSIYF.

This clone was seen a handful of times. Here the CDR3 DNA reads TGTGCCAGCAGCCCAGGGCCCTGGGATTGGGAGACCCAGTACTTC. Translating gives CASSPGPWDWETQYF. The V and J genes are TRBV7-8 and TRBJ2-5; a weak D match, TRBD1 (5 bases). Germline CDR1 and CDR2: SGHVS and FQNEAQ. CDR3 length: 15 amino acids. V was pared by 5 bases and J by 5 bases, with 18 bases between.

A few counts support this clone. The chain combines TRBV19 with TRBJ1-6; weak D call: TRBD1 (6 bases). With 2 bases removed from V and 3 bases from J, the gap between germline ends came to 8 bases. CDR3 length: 15 residues. Germline V gene data show CDR1 as LNHDA and CDR2 as SQIVND (reference sequence). The CDR3 region has the DNA TGTGCCAGTAGTATACGGACAGACTATAATTCACCCCTCCACTTT. This encodes CASSIRTDYNSPLHF.

In its sample, this clone was seen a few times. This sequence joins TRBV6-1 and TRBJ1-5, with 8 bases matching TRBD1. Germline V gene sequence: CDR1 MNHNS, CDR2 SASEGT. Trimming removed 8 bases from V and 7 bases from J; junction bases left unmatched: 7. The CDR3 totals 13 residues. CDR3 loop: CASQMDREQPQHF. CDR3 in DNA: TGTGCCAGCCAGATGGACAGGGAACAGCCCCAGCATTTT.

V and J are TRBV7-3 and TRBJ1-1, with D possibly TRBD1 on 6 matching bases. V was shortened by 0 bases and J by 2 bases, with 7 bases between the two germline ends. The CDR3 has 14 residues. Germline loops: CDR1 SGHTA, CDR2 FQGTGA. CDR3 sequence reads: CASSLTGANTEAFF. CDR3 sequence (DNA): TGTGCCAGCAGCTTAACGGGGGCTAACACTGAAGCTTTCTTT. Looking up the rest from reference TRBV7-3 and TRBJ1-1 gives the full variable domain: GAGVSQTPSNKVTEKGKYVELRCDPISGHTALYWYRQSLGQGPEFLIYFQGTGAADDSGLPNDRFFAVRPEGSVSTLKIQRTERGDSAVYLCASSLTGANTEAFFGQGTRLTVV.

This sequence joins TRBV6-1 and TRBJ2-2, with TRBD1 as a possible D gene (5 bases). Trimming removed 5 bases at V and 1 base at J, with 8 bases between. CDR1 MNHNS and CDR2 SASEGT come from the germline V gene. The CDR3 is 14 residues long. The CDR3 is CASSLDRNTGELFF. The CDR3 coding sequence is TGTGCCAGCAGTCTTGACAGGAACACCGGGGAGCTGTTTTTT.

The gene calls are TRBV28 and TRBJ2-1, with TRBD2 identical over 14 bases. The CDR3 extends over 16 amino acids. The V gene end was trimmed by 6 bases and the J gene end by 3 bases; junction bases not matched to a gene: 4. Germline V gene lookup returns CDR1 MDHEN and CDR2 SYDVKM. The CDR3 reads CASSRLAGGFYNEQFF. CDR3 DNA: TGTGCCAGCAGCAGACTAGCGGGGGGGTTCTACAATGAGCAGTTCTTC.

The V call is TRBV6-1, the J call TRBJ1-6, with D possibly TRBD1 on 5 matching bases. From germline, CDR1 is MNHNS and CDR2 SASEGT. The CDR3 is 14 amino acids. With 5 bases removed from V and 9 bases from J, the gap between germline ends came to 14 bases. CDR3 protein: CASSPGRVLSPLHF. The CDR3, as DNA: TGTGCCAGCAGTCCCGGCAGGGTCCTTTCACCCCTCCACTTT.

This clone was found a few times. The chain recombines TRBV7-9 with TRBJ1-5, with 7 bases matching TRBD1. V was clipped by 4 bases and J by 3 bases; unmatched bases: 3. There are 14 residues in the CDR3. The V gene's germline CDR1 is SEHNR and CDR2 FQNEAQ (reference sequence). The CDR3 loop is CASSSRGDNQPQHF. In nucleotides, the CDR3 is TGTGCCAGCAGCTCCAGGGGGGACAATCAGCCCCAGCATTTT.

The rearrangement joins TRBV7-9 to TRBJ1-2, with 9 positions matching TRBD1. The V and J ends lost 4 bases and 5 bases, in that order; junction bases with no gene match: 11. The CDR3 consists of 16 residues. Germline V gene sequence: CDR1 SEHNR, CDR2 FQNEAQ (reference sequence). The DNA of the CDR3 is TGTGCCAGCAGCTCCGTGGGACAGGGACTTTCTTATGGCTACACCTTC. Protein product: CASSSVGQGLSYGYTF.

CDR3 sequence: CASRRHLEDRAPNTEAFF. CDR3 sequence (DNA): TGCGCCAGCAGAAGACATTTAGAGGACAGGGCGCCTAACACTGAAGCTTTCTTT. The chain uses TRBV5-1 and TRBJ1-1; 8 bases are a match to TRBD1. The CDR3 spans 18 residues. Germline V gives CDR1 SGHRS, CDR2 YFSETQ. Trimming cost V 5 bases and J 2 bases; bases outside gene matches: 17.

This chain joins TRBV4-2 and TRBJ1-3, with TRBD1 as a possible D gene (5 bases). V was shortened by 1 base and J by 1 base, with 5 bases between the two germline ends. The CDR3 length is 14 residues. The V gene's germline CDR1 is LGHNA and CDR2 YNFKEQ. CDR3 coding DNA: TGTGCCAGCAGCCAAGCAGGGTCTGGAAACACCATATATTTT. It yields the protein CASSQAGSGNTIYF.

The chain joins TRBV27 to TRBJ2-7, with D possibly TRBD1 on 6 matching bases. The CDR3 length is 18 residues. The germline V gene encodes CDR1 MNHEY and CDR2 SMNVEV (reference sequence). Trimming shortened V by 2 bases and J by 0 bases, and 20 bases separated the two germline ends. This chain's CDR3 is CASSLDKKTGESSYEQYV. CDR3 in DNA: TGTGCCAGCAGTTTAGACAAAAAGACAGGCGAAAGCTCCTACGAGCAGTACGTC.

V is TRBV10-3 and J is TRBJ2-2; tentatively, D is TRBD1 (6 bases). The germline V gene has CDR1 ENHRY and CDR2 SYGVKD. This CDR3 is 12 amino acids long. V shed 4 bases and J shed 6 bases, with 6 bases lying between them. The CDR3: CAISGTAGELFF. Here the CDR3 DNA reads TGTGCCATCAGTGGGACAGCCGGGGAGCTGTTTTTT.

The CDR3, as DNA: TGTGCCAGCAGCCCCAGGGGGGCAGCGAACACTGAAGCTTTCTTT. Translation: CASSPRGAANTEAFF. The chain carries TRBV7-9 and TRBJ1-1, with 7 bases fitting TRBD1. CDR1 SEHNR and CDR2 FQNEAQ come from the germline V gene (reference sequence). This CDR3 has 15 residues. With 5 bases clipped from V and 1 base from J, the junction kept 7 bases outside the gene matches.

This chain connects TRBV6-5 to TRBJ2-7, with TRBD1 identical over 11 bases. Trimming cost V 5 bases and J 4 bases; bases outside gene matches: 4. Germline loops: CDR1 MNHEY, CDR2 SVGAGI. The length of the CDR3 is 14 residues. Here the CDR3 DNA reads TGTGCCAGCAGTCCCCGGGACAGGGGGTACGAGCAGTACTTC. Translating gives CASSPRDRGYEQYF.

The chain uses TRBV4-3 and TRBJ1-1, with 8 bases fitting TRBD1. CDR3 length: 14 residues. V shed 4 bases and J 1 base; nucleotides not matched to a gene: 2. The germline gives CDR1 LGHNA, CDR2 YSLEER. DNA of the CDR3: TGCGCCAGCAGCCCCAGGGGGCCGAACACTGAAGCTTTCTTT. Translating it yields CASSPRGPNTEAFF.

The rearrangement joins TRBV12-5 to TRBJ2-1; TRBD2 aligns across 9 bases. Trimming cost V 6 bases and J 12 bases; bases outside gene matches: 18. From germline, CDR1 is LGHNT and CDR2 FRNRAP. The CDR3 extends over 16 amino acids. For the CDR3, the DNA is TGTGCTAGTGGCCGATCAATTGCGGGGGGGCTCGGGTGGCAGTTCTTC. It translates to CASGRSIAGGLGWQFF. The whole variable domain, filled in from reference TRBV12-5 and TRBJ2-1, reads DARVTQTPRHKVTEMGQEVTMRCQPILGHNTVFWYRQTMMQGLELLAYFRNRAPLDDSGMPKDRFSAEMPDATLATLKIQPSEPRDSAVYFCASGRSIAGGLGWQFFGPGTRLTVL.

A single count supports this clone. The rearrangement uses TRBV29-1 and TRBJ1-2; TRBD1 aligns across 7 bases. J was trimmed by 2 bases and V by 7 bases; bases with no gene match: 7. CDR3 length: 13 residues. Per germline, CDR1 SQVTM and CDR2 ANQGSEA. The CDR3 region has the DNA TGCAGCGCCCCAGACAGGGACAACTATGGCTACACCTTC. Its protein product is CSAPDRDNYGYTF.

The chain couples TRBV29-1 to TRBJ2-7, with 7 bases fitting TRBD1. Germline values: CDR1 SQVTM, CDR2 ANQGSEA. V lost 3 bases to trimming and J lost 7 bases; unmatched junction nucleotides: 9. This CDR3 is built from 13 residues. CDR3 DNA: TGCAGCGTTGAGAGGGGACAGCCGGGAGAGCAGTACTTC. Amino acids: CSVERGQPGEQYF.

This clone was found a few times. The rearrangement uses TRBV15 and TRBJ1-2, with D hard to call. Looked up from germline, CDR1 is LNHNV and CDR2 is YYDKDF (reference sequence). The V gene lost 2 bases and the J gene lost 3 bases, with 13 bases spanning the gap. The CDR3 consists of 15 residues. CDR3 nucleotides: TGTGCCACCAGCAGATCCGAGGACTGGTACTATGGCTACACCTTC. Translating gives CATSRSEDWYYGYTF. Looking up the rest from reference TRBV15 and TRBJ1-2 gives the full variable domain: DAMVIQNPRYQVTQFGKPVTLSCSQTLNHNVMYWYQQKSSQAPKLLFHYYDKDFNNEADTPDNFQSRRPNTSFCFLDIRSPGLGDTAMYLCATSRSEDWYYGYTFGSGTRLTVV.

The chain has TRBV4-1 and TRBJ1-4; weak D call: TRBD1 (6 bases). This CDR3 spans 14 amino acids. Trimming took 2 bases from V and 5 from J, leaving 9 bases between them. CDR1 and CDR2 from the germline V gene are MGHRA and YSYEKL. CDR3 amino acids: CASSQQGSNEKLFF. For the CDR3, the DNA is TGCGCCAGCAGCCAACAGGGGTCGAATGAAAAACTGTTTTTT.

The V gene is TRBV15, the J gene TRBJ1-1; D not certain. This CDR3 has 14 residues. V lost 0 bases to trimming and J lost 4 bases, with 9 bases between them. Germline V gives CDR1 LNHNV, CDR2 YYDKDF (reference sequence). In DNA form, the CDR3 reads TGTGCCACCAGCAGAGATCGAGGTGCCACTGAAGCTTTCTTT. Its translation: CATSRDRGATEAFF.